The present TCR beta chain was sequenced within a study of vaccination effects on CD4 cells after COVID-19. When less than 12 days of culture had elapsed, CD4+ T cells were isolated. The vaccine given was either BNT162b2 or mRNA-1273, in two doses. On this clone: The antigen is undetermined.

This CDR3 spans 13 amino acids. Per germline, CDR1 MNHEY and CDR2 SVGAGI. V shed 6 bases and J 6 bases; nucleotides not matched to a gene: 7. The assay was immunoSEQ multiplex PCR, and TCRdb's table has in-frame clones only and misses some. The sample has about 73,000 clones; roughly four fifths are singletons. The TCR sequence derives from a human donor who received a COVID-19 vaccine. The input for sequencing was CD4+ T cells from PBMCs cultured without peptide, taken after COVID-19 vaccination. The rearrangement joins TRBV6-5 to TRBJ2-7, with 8 nucleotides matching TRBD2. As DNA, the CDR3 is TGTGCCAGCAGGAGTGGGACTAGTTTCGAGCAGTACGTC. Encoded protein: CASRSGTSFEQYV.